This TCR beta chain was captured by sequencing in a study of PD-1 blockade in classical Hodgkin lymphoma (dated by TCRdb to the early 2020s). Concerning the study at large: Nivolumab dosing was 3 mg/kg intravenously every 2 weeks, continuing until either disease progression or unacceptable toxicity. A peripheral blood immune signature of response to PD-1 blockade in classical Hodgkin lymphoma was defined using TCR beta sequencing and CyTOF.

Points the paper makes about the study in general: Patients starting nivolumab less than 1 year after ASCT had lower diversity and were excluded from later analyses to avoid confounding by immune reconstitution. A significant rise by C4D1 was seen in CD4+ but not CD8+ TCR diversity (p=0.0027 vs p=0.16), with the rise being most apparent in complete responders (p=0.02). Baseline TCR diversity was reported to be lower in newly diagnosed patients than in healthy donors, and even lower in relapsed/refractory patients. Only a single clinical trial cohort was studied, and what caused the repertoire differences, possibly disease activity or prior therapy, remained undefined. Among trial patients, those achieving complete response had baseline diversity similar to that of newly diagnosed patients, while diversity was significantly lower in partial responders and progressors.

V and J are truncated by 0 bases and 3 bases respectively, leaving an intervening sequence of 15 bases. Including cysteine and phenylalanine, the CDR3 has 16 amino acids. The kept DNA is CDR3 alone, 48 bases in frame from the first base. CDR1 and CDR2 are drawn from the germline V gene: SGHRS, YFSETQ. The time point label on this specimen signifies: cycle 4 day 1 (C4D1), after five to seven weeks of nivolumab. Every trial patient had relapsed following autologous stem cell transplantation, and prior brentuximab vedotin exposure was what differed among cohorts A, B and C. The trial cohort included 50 to 60 patients with relapsed/refractory classical Hodgkin lymphoma, and each patient had a best overall response of complete response, partial response or progressive disease. In the multi-cohort phase II CheckMate 205 trial, trial patients received single-agent nivolumab. An independent review committee assessed best overall response using the 2007 International Working Group response criteria. Trial PBMCs were collected just before the start of nivolumab (C1D1) and during therapy at cycle 2 day 1 and cycle 4 day 1. Peripheral blood was collected in 8 mL Vacutainer Cell Preparation Tubes, from which PBMCs were isolated by centrifugation and then cryopreserved.

The Qiagen DNeasy kit was used to extract genomic DNA from unsorted PBMCs and from the negatively selected CD4+ and CD8+ fractions. TCR beta CDR3 regions were amplified by immunoSEQ multiplex PCR using primers annealing to V and J segments. A synthetic immune receptor repertoire was used to minimize amplification bias, and any remaining bias was removed computationally after sequencing. As for the authors' bioinformatics: Custom Python scripts were used to quantify repertoire diversity as the Shannon entropy index. Unsorted, CD4+ and CD8+ repertoires were analyzed separately, except for combined analyses in which CD4+ and CD8+ sequences were merged in silico. Clonal expansion was defined as at least a 2-fold frequency increase after treatment relative to C1D1, with a pseudocount of 0.5 for undetected baseline clones. Singleton clones were defined as clones with 0 or 1 copy at C1D1, and non-singleton clones were defined as clones with 2 or more copies. By matching protein sequences in sorted samples from the same patient, clones expanded in unsorted samples were annotated as CD4+, CD8+ or unknown. Wilcoxon tests were applied to paired samples to test diversity changes from C1D1 to C4D1. The source is immuneACCESS, and TCRdb retained only in-frame sequences with V and J called. Part of the clones is not carried over; for the studies checked, unresolved V genes explain less than half of this, and the remainder is unexplained. V and J calls and clone size are those listed in that table; D and trimming were worked out from the DNA. This sample gives approximately 44,000 clones in total; roughly 70% of them show up just once. The ten top clones hold approximately 2.8% of the sample.

Only a few counts were recorded for this clone. Its antigen has not been determined. Per-nucleotide qualities are absent, and no much larger clonotype sits a single base away. This sequence originates from a human donor with classical Hodgkin lymphoma. Sequenced here: peripheral blood mononuclear cells (PBMCs), sampled before the fourth cycle of nivolumab. The chain joins TRBV5-1 to TRBJ1-2; the D gene assignment is ambiguous. The sequenced DNA: TGCGCCAGCAGCTTGGAAGCCGTTTGGCGGGACTATGGCTACACCTTC. The resulting protein is CASSLEAVWRDYGYTF.